A selection of T cell receptor beta chains follows, all from one sample in a study of blood T cell repertoires in COVID-19. Here immunoSEQ multiplex PCR was the method, and the copy in TCRdb shows in-frame clones only, minus some. Of approximately 180,000 clones listed, more than 70% are singletons. The sequenced sample was peripheral blood. Source of these receptors: a human donor in a cohort sampled during active COVID-19. CDR3s include the opening cysteine and the closing phenylalanine or tryptophan. D genes are given only for firm matches. Size is omitted from some rows. Given values are once, few, many or a class for expanded clones.

TRBV7-2	-	TRBJ2-6	-	TGTGCCAGCAGCTCGACCGGACAGATCTCTGGGGCCAACGTCCTGACTTTC	CASSSTGQISGANVLTF
TRBV29-1	-	TRBJ1-2	-	TGCAGCGTTGACCAGGGTGATGGCTACACCTTC	CSVDQGDGYTF
TRBV4-3	-	TRBJ1-5	-	TGCGCCAGCAGCCAAGATTGGAAAGGACTCAATCAGCCCCAGCATTTT	CASSQDWKGLNQPQHF
TRBV5-1	-	TRBJ2-5	TRBD1	TGCGCCAGCAGCCCAAACACAGGGGGCGAGACCCAGTACTTC	CASSPNTGGETQYF
TRBV5-5	few	TRBJ2-7	-	TGTGCCAGCAGCCCGGGGACACCTTACGAGCAGTACTTC	CASSPGTPYEQYF
TRBV4-3	-	TRBJ2-7	TRBD2	TGCGCCAGCAGCCAAGGAAGCGGGGGGCTCGGAGAGCAGTACTTC	CASSQGSGGLGEQYF
TRBV27	-	TRBJ2-5	TRBD2	TGTGCCAGCAGTTTAGGACTAGCGGGGGTACAAGAGACCCAGTACTTC	CASSLGLAGVQETQYF
TRBV28	-	TRBJ1-5	-	TGTGCCAGCAGTCTGCCCAGGGTCTCGATTCACCATCAGCCCCAGCATTTT	CASSLPRVSIHHQPQHF
TRBV12-3/TRBV12-4	-	TRBJ1-3	TRBD1	TGTGCCAGCAGCGGACAGGGGGGAAACACCATATATTTT	CASSGQGGNTIYF
TRBV4-3	-	TRBJ2-7	TRBD1	TGCGCCAGCAGCCAAACAGGGGCCGGGAACCAGTACTTC	CASSQTGAGNQYF
TRBV18	once	TRBJ2-3	TRBD2	TGTGCCAGCTCACCCCCCGCTAGCGGGAGGGCAGATACGCAGTATTTT	CASSPPASGRADTQYF
TRBV6-5	-	TRBJ2-1	-	TGTGCCAGCAGAGCCCCAGGGGGGAATGAGCAGTTCTTC	CASRAPGGNEQFF
TRBV27	once	TRBJ2-2	-	TGTGCCAGCAGTCTCCGGCAGGGGAACACCGGGGAGCTGTTTTTT	CASSLRQGNTGELFF
TRBV7-9	once	TRBJ1-1	-	TGTGCCAGCAGCTTAGACGGAGCCCTAAACACTGAAGCTTTCTTT	CASSLDGALNTEAFF
TRBV28	-	TRBJ1-2	TRBD1	TGTGCCAGTGTTATCAGGGGGCACGACTGGTTTCATGGCTACACCTTC	CASVIRGHDWFHGYTF
TRBV4-1	once	TRBJ2-2	-	TGCGCCAGCAGCCAAGTTTTCCGGGGGAACACCGGGGAGCTGTTTTTT	CASSQVFRGNTGELFF
TRBV27	-	TRBJ1-4	TRBD1	TGTGCCAGCAAAAGACAGGGGACTGCAACTAATGAAAAACTGTTTTTT	CASKRQGTATNEKLFF
TRBV3-1/TRBV3-2	-	TRBJ2-7	-	TGTGCCAGCAGCGATGGCGGGCCCGAGTACGAGCAGTACTTC	CASSDGGPEYEQYF
TRBV5-6	-	TRBJ1-6	TRBD1	TGTGCCAGCAGCCCGGACAGGGCGGATTCACCCCTCCACTTT	CASSPDRADSPLHF
TRBV11-2	-	TRBJ2-3	TRBD2	TGTGCCAGCAGCCAAGGGACTAGCGGGGGTGGCACAGATACGCAGTATTTT	CASSQGTSGGGTDTQYF
TRBV19	-	TRBJ1-5	-	TGTGCCAGTAGCATCGACAGTTTTCAGCCCCAGCATTTT	CASSIDSFQPQHF
TRBV3-1/TRBV3-2	-	TRBJ2-6	TRBD1	TGTGCCAGCAGCCAAGGGACAGGGGGGGCGGGGGCCAACGTCCTGACTTTC	CASSQGTGGAGANVLTF
TRBV6-5	-	TRBJ2-7	TRBD2	TGTGCCAGCAGTCCGGGACTAGCGGGACCCAAGCAGTACTTC	CASSPGLAGPKQYF
TRBV4-1	-	TRBJ1-2	TRBD1	TGCGCCAGCAGCCAAGACTCGGACAGGGGGGGCGGCTACACCTTC	CASSQDSDRGGGYTF
TRBV15	-	TRBJ1-4	TRBD1	TGTGCCACCAGCAGAGGTGAACAGGGGAGGGAAAAACTGTTTTTT	CATSRGEQGREKLFF
TRBV28	-	TRBJ1-6	TRBD1	TGTGCCAGCAGTTTAGCAGGGGGTTCTAATTCACCCCTCCACTTT	CASSLAGGSNSPLHF
TRBV27	-	TRBJ1-6	-	TGTGCCAGCAGTTCAACAGGCGGACACAATTCACCCCTCCACTTT	CASSSTGGHNSPLHF
TRBV2	-	TRBJ2-3	TRBD2	TGTGCCAGCAGGCTGCGGGGGGGTACGCAGTATTTT	CASRLRGGTQYF
TRBV5-5	-	TRBJ1-4	-	TGTGCCAGCAGCTGGACAGCGAGTAATGAAAAACTGTTTTTT	CASSWTASNEKLFF
TRBV18	-	TRBJ1-1	-	TGTGCCAGCTCACCACTCCCGCAGACAGGGAACACTGAAGCTTTCTTT	CASSPLPQTGNTEAFF
TRBV24-1	once	TRBJ1-5	-	TGTGCCACCAGTGATCCCTCGACAGATCAGCCCCAGCATTTT	CATSDPSTDQPQHF
TRBV11-2	-	TRBJ2-7	TRBD1	TGTGCCAGCAGTACCGGGACAGCAGGGGAGCAGTACTTC	CASSTGTAGEQYF
TRBV5-5	few	TRBJ2-7	-	TGTGCCAGCACCCCATCCGGGTACGAGCAGTACTTC	CASTPSGYEQYF
TRBV28	-	TRBJ2-2	-	TGTGCCAGCAGTCCTCTCCCCGGGGAGCTGTTTTTT	CASSPLPGELFF
TRBV7-9	few	TRBJ1-6	-	TGTGCCAGCAGCTATCGGGAACATAATTCACCCCTCCACTTT	CASSYREHNSPLHF
TRBV5-6	-	TRBJ2-7	-	TGTGCCAGCAGCTTTGGGACAACCTACGAGCAGTACTTC	CASSFGTTYEQYF
TRBV19	-	TRBJ2-3	-	TGTGCCAGTAGTCGTGAGCCTAGAGCTACGCAGTATTTT	CASSREPRATQYF
TRBV19	once	TRBJ1-4	-	TGTGCCAGTAGTGCAGGGAAACCAACTAATGAAAAACTGTTTTTT	CASSAGKPTNEKLFF
TRBV6-2/TRBV6-3	-	TRBJ2-3	TRBD2	TGTGCCAGCAGTTACTCCCTAGCGGGGGGGCTGACCTTGGATACGCAGTATTTT	CASSYSLAGGLTLDTQYF